This is a list of T cell receptor beta chains from one sample in a study of cytomegalovirus exposure and HLA in healthy donors. Data came from immunoSEQ multiplex PCR; TCRdb stores just in-frame clones and leaves some out. The sample contains about 190,000 clones, roughly three quarters of which appear only once. Sample: PBMCs. Receptors originate from a woman aged 18 to 35 in good health and CMV-seronegative. Each CDR3 is given without its conserved first and last residue.

J gene,V gene,CDR3 protein
TRBJ2-2,TRBV19,ASSWRQLNTGELF
TRBJ2-2,TRBV4-1,ASSRIIREVGELF
TRBJ2-1,TRBV6-4,ASSPGVGSYNEQF
TRBJ2-5,TRBV7-3,ASSLSAGQGKETQY
TRBJ2-7,TRBV4-2,ASSPRDRYYEQY
TRBJ1-2,TRBV29-1,SVDRVGGYT
TRBJ1-3,TRBV28,ASSFEGLPGNTIY
TRBJ2-3,TRBV6-5,ASSYGGAKDTQY
TRBJ2-5,TRBV5-4,ASSRTTGEETQY
TRBJ2-3,TRBV5-1,ASSLDLAGGNTQY
TRBJ2-1,TRBV29-1,SVGQTGVPYNEQF
TRBJ2-2,TRBV2,ASSEDPHTGTGELF
TRBJ2-1,TRBV19,ASSIGPGQSPYNEQF
TRBJ1-1,TRBV10-3,AIRETGWGTEAF
TRBJ1-5,TRBV2,ASSFSRGSNQPQH
TRBJ2-7,TRBV30,AWSVRLSYEQY
TRBJ1-2,TRBV5-6,ASAGGRGNYGYT
TRBJ2-7,TRBV6-1,ASSVTGFEYEQY
TRBJ2-6,TRBV7-3,ASSLLPRGSGANVLT
TRBJ2-7,TRBV29-1,SARTSGQGYEQY
TRBJ1-1,TRBV5-8,ASSLGTGGIDTEAF
TRBJ2-1,TRBV7-9,ASSTEAGGYNEQF
TRBJ2-7,TRBV7-2,ASSFSDRGNEQY
TRBJ2-3,TRBV7-3,ASSFLPGTDTQY
TRBJ2-7,TRBV28,ASSPRDFTTYEQY
TRBJ1-1,TRBV15,ATSRARQGFGTEAF
TRBJ1-1,TRBV4-2,ASSQDRQNTGTEAF
TRBJ1-6,TRBV1,TSSQDPDRRQYNSPLH
TRBJ2-7,TRBV5-1,ASSLGDSIYEQY
TRBJ2-7,TRBV5-4,ASSKVGTPPYEQY
TRBJ1-5,TRBV10-1,ASPRGEGHNQPQH
TRBJ2-7,TRBV28,ASSYIQRGEQY
TRBJ2-5,TRBV27,ASSRTSGLRSETQY
TRBJ2-7,TRBV30,AWSGYEQY
TRBJ1-1,TRBV7-9,ASSGGSRGAF
TRBJ1-1,TRBV30,AWRDRLNTEAF
TRBJ1-1,TRBV30,AWSTDRRSEAF
TRBJ1-6,TRBV4-2,ASSLGTGDYSPLH
TRBJ2-1,TRBV5-1,ASSLLAGVYNEQF
TRBJ2-5,TRBV13,ASSLLAGGRQETQY
TRBJ2-3,TRBV6-6,ASSSSGGTDTQY
TRBJ2-6,TRBV28,ASSLGGSIMPNVLT
TRBJ2-7,TRBV7-9,ASTIFTESHEQY
TRBJ1-1,TRBV9,ASSATGGNTEAF
TRBJ2-5,TRBV5-1,ASSSDRGGETQY
TRBJ1-5,TRBV5-8,ASSPDPSGMGQPQH
TRBJ1-5,TRBV28,ASAPPPQGGMLNQPQH
TRBJ2-5,TRBV21-1,ASSVERRPILQETQY
TRBJ2-3,TRBV6-1,ASSDIKGQGFTDTQY
TRBJ1-2,TRBV19,ASSIARTNYGYT
TRBJ2-2,TRBV5-1,ASSPTTGVSGALF
TRBJ2-1,TRBV19,ASSGGQSSYNEQF
TRBJ2-3,TRBV4-2,ASSLNPSGVGDTQY